The 29 T cell receptor beta chains below all came from one sample that was sequenced in a study of shared T cell receptors in the human thymus (dated by TCRdb to 2020 to 2023). Receptor amplification or capture employed the immunoSEQ multiplex PCR assay. Not all clones reach the TCRdb copy of this immuneACCESS table, which keeps in-frame sequences only. Checked studies attribute under half of the gap to unresolved V genes and leave the rest unexplained. This sample has about 400,000 clones in its table, and 95% of those were observed once. The ten largest clones add up to roughly 0.02% of the sample. The sample was thymocytes. All receptors come from a human donor.

The chain joins TRBV20-1 to TRBJ2-7; D unclear. This CDR3 is 10 amino acids long. Germline-derived CDR1 and CDR2 are DFQATT and SNEGSKA (reference sequence). Trimming pared 3 bases from V and 6 bases from J, leaving 6 bases between. CDR3 sequence (DNA): TGCAGTGCTAGCCCCGTCGAGCAGTACTTC. Amino acid sequence: CSASPVEQYF.

This rearrangement joins TRBV27 to TRBJ2-2; D perhaps matches TRBD1 (5 bases). V lost 3 bases, J lost 11 bases, and 10 bases lay in between. The CDR3 is made up of 12 amino acids. Per the germline V gene, CDR1 is MNHEY and CDR2 is SMNVEV (reference sequence). CDR3 nucleotides: TGTGCCAGCAGTTTCTGGGGCCGCGAGCTGTTTTTT. Amino acid sequence: CASSFWGRELFF.

V gene TRBV5-1 combines with J gene TRBJ2-1; 9 positions match TRBD2. Germline loops: CDR1 SGHRS, CDR2 YFSETQ. CDR3 length: 16 amino acids. With V trimmed by 0 bases and J by 3 bases, 4 bases remained unmatched. The CDR3 region has the DNA TGCGCCAGCAGCTTGGAAAGCGGGAGGAACTACAATGAGCAGTTCTTC. Protein sequence: CASSLESGRNYNEQFF.

The chain employs TRBV7-3 and TRBJ2-7; TRBD2 aligns across 7 bases. The CDR3 runs 14 residues. The V and J ends lost 5 bases and 0 bases, in that order; junction bases with no gene match: 4. Germline-derived CDR1 and CDR2 are SGHTA and FQGTGA. For the CDR3, the DNA is TGTGCCAGCAGCCCTAGCGGTAGCTCCTACGAGCAGTACTTC. As protein: CASSPSGSSYEQYF.

The V gene is TRBV27, the J gene TRBJ2-7; 7 bases agree with TRBD2. This CDR3 has 17 amino acids. The V and J ends lost 5 bases and 0 bases, in that order; junction bases with no gene match: 13. CDR1 MNHEY and CDR2 SMNVEV come from the germline V gene (reference sequence). In nucleotides, the CDR3 is TGTGCCAGCAGTAGCGGGGCTAGCGCGAAGAGCTCCTACGAGCAGTACTTC. Protein sequence: CASSSGASAKSSYEQYF.

The chain employs TRBV30 and TRBJ1-1, with TRBD1 identical over 7 bases. V shed 5 bases and J 7 bases; nucleotides not matched to a gene: 1. The CDR3 covers 10 residues. Germline V gives CDR1 GTSNPN, CDR2 SVGIG (reference sequence). The CDR3 loop reads CAWGTVEAFF. In DNA form, the CDR3 reads TGTGCCTGGGGGACAGTTGAAGCTTTCTTT.

This sequence joins TRBV6-5 and TRBJ1-2; unclear D gene. V lost 3 bases and J lost 8, with 16 bases in between. The V gene's germline CDR1 is MNHEY and CDR2 SVGAGI. CDR3 length: 14 amino acids. CDR3 in DNA: TGTGCCAGCAGTTATTCAGCCGGGTCCTGGGGCTACACCTTC. Protein: CASSYSAGSWGYTF.

The V call is TRBV10-3, the J call TRBJ2-7; D perhaps matches TRBD2 (6 bases). This CDR3 region has 24 residues. Germline V gene sequence: CDR1 ENHRY, CDR2 SYGVKD. V shed 0 bases and J shed 0 bases, with 36 bases lying between them. Here the CDR3 reads CAISESTAPGLRGLRPDCSYEQYF. DNA for the CDR3: TGTGCCATCAGTGAGTCGACGGCCCCCGGATTACGGGGGTTACGACCCGACTGCTCCTACGAGCAGTACTTC.

The chain carries TRBV28 and TRBJ1-5; D ambiguous. V shed 5 bases and J shed 7 bases, with 12 bases lying between them. This CDR3 has 13 residues. The germline V gene has CDR1 MDHEN and CDR2 SYDVKM. CDR3 protein: CASSRATEQPQHF. The CDR3 DNA reads as TGTGCCAGCAGTCGTGCCACAGAGCAGCCCCAGCATTTT.

The rearrangement uses TRBV7-9 and TRBJ1-1; D call uncertain. CDR3 length equals 12 residues. Germline CDR1 is SEHNR and CDR2 is FQNEAQ (reference sequence). V lost 5 bases and J 7 bases, leaving 11 bases between the germline ends. CDR3 nucleotide sequence: TGTGCCAGCAGCCGGAGGGAGGATGAAGCTTTCTTT. Translated: CASSRREDEAFF.

The chain has TRBV25-1 and TRBJ1-2, with a tentative D call TRBD1 (6 bases). Per germline, CDR1 MGHDK and CDR2 SYGVNS. V gave up 4 bases and J gave up 4 bases, with 13 bases separating them. The CDR3 is made up of 14 amino acids. In DNA form, the CDR3 reads TGTGCCAGCAGTGCGACACAGGGAAGCTATGGCTACACCTTC. This encodes CASSATQGSYGYTF.

This chain connects TRBV7-9 to TRBJ1-5; the D is unclear. Looked up from germline, CDR1 is SEHNR and CDR2 is FQNEAQ (reference sequence). The CDR3 runs 15 residues. The germline V and J ends were trimmed by 1 base and 0 bases, with 7 bases remaining between them. DNA for the CDR3: TGTGCCAGCAGCTTAGGGGGTCATAGCAATCAGCCCCAGCATTTT. Encoded protein: CASSLGGHSNQPQHF.

This chain links TRBV7-3 with TRBJ1-2; TRBD1 matches 10 bases. Germline V gene lookup returns CDR1 SGHTA and CDR2 FQGTGA. Losses at the gene ends were 4 bases for V and 6 bases for J; bases not matched to a gene: 5. The CDR3 has 14 amino acids. The CDR3 coding sequence is TGTGCCAGCAGCTCGGGACAGGGGTTAAATGGCTACACCTTC. Protein product: CASSSGQGLNGYTF.

This clone was counted a single time. The chain links TRBV6-4 to TRBJ1-5; D possibly corresponds to TRBD1 (5 bases). From germline, CDR1 is MRHNA and CDR2 SNTAGT. The V end was cut by 8 bases, the J end by 7 bases, with 18 bases between. The CDR3 extends over 14 amino acids. CDR3 nucleotide sequence: TGTGCCAGCCGCAGGGTGCGTTTAGGGCAGCCCCAGCATTTT. Its protein product is CASRRVRLGQPQHF.

The gene calls are TRBV18 and TRBJ2-1; the match to TRBD1 covers 11 bases. The CDR3 has 16 amino acids. Germline loops: CDR1 KGHSH, CDR2 LQKENI. V was pared by 6 bases and J by 7 bases, with 11 bases of the junction left unmatched. CDR3 sequence reads: CASSKSGDRGRNEQFF. DNA of the CDR3: TGTGCCAGCTCTAAATCCGGGGACAGGGGGAGGAATGAGCAGTTCTTC.

The chain employs TRBV27 and TRBJ2-7; 11 positions match TRBD2. The germline gives CDR1 MNHEY, CDR2 SMNVEV (reference sequence). The ends lost 6 bases at V and 5 bases at J; junction bases unmatched: 9. The CDR3 consists of 15 residues. CDR3 DNA: TGTGCCAGCAGACTCATAGCGGGAGGGGGACACGAGCAGTACTTC. Translation: CASRLIAGGGHEQYF.

A single count supports this clone. V usage is TRBV7-8 and J usage is TRBJ2-1; 12 bases line up with TRBD2. From germline, CDR1 is SGHVS and CDR2 FQNEAQ. With 5 bases clipped from V and 11 bases from J, the junction kept 4 bases outside the gene matches. The CDR3 sequence is 13 residues long. CDR3 coding DNA: TGTGCCAGCAGCCGACTAGCGGGAGTTCAGCAGTTCTTC. Protein: CASSRLAGVQQFF. Full variable domain (outside the CDR3, taken from reference TRBV7-8 and TRBJ2-1): GAGVSQSPRYKVAKRGQDVALRCDPISGHVSLFWYQQALGQGPEFLTYFQNEAQLDKSGLPSDRFFAERPEGSVSTLKIQRTQQEDSAVYLCASSRLAGVQQFFGPGTRLTVL.

The rearrangement joins TRBV4-2 to TRBJ2-3; D is ambiguous. Germline CDR1 is LGHNA and CDR2 is YNFKEQ. The CDR3 loop spans 14 amino acids. V lost 0 bases and J 3 bases, leaving 7 bases between the germline ends. In DNA, the CDR3 is TGTGCCAGCAGCCAAGAGAGGAAAACAGATACGCAGTATTTT. Translated, it gives CASSQERKTDTQYF.

The chain combines TRBV7-4 with TRBJ2-7; TRBD2 matches at 7 bases. V was clipped by 4 bases and J by 3 bases; unmatched bases: 21. This CDR3 region has 19 residues. Germline V CDR1 and CDR2: SGHVT, SQSDAQ. CDR3 in DNA: TGTGCCAGCAGCTACGCTCACCGGATTTTGAGCGGGATTGGCTACGAGCAGTACTTC. As protein: CASSYAHRILSGIGYEQYF.

The chain links TRBV2 to TRBJ2-7, with 7 bases lining up with TRBD1. This CDR3 spans 15 amino acids. CDR1 is SNHLY, CDR2 FYNNEI, per germline. With 1 base clipped from V and 7 bases from J, the junction kept 10 bases outside the gene matches. In nucleotides, the CDR3 is TGTGCCAGCAGTGAAGAGGGCAGGGGGTCAAGGGAGCAGTACTTC. Residues: CASSEEGRGSREQYF.

This chain connects TRBV29-1 to TRBJ2-7; the match to TRBD1 covers 7 bases. The junction had 3 bases not matched to a gene; V was cut back by 0 bases and J by 1 base. Germline-derived CDR1 and CDR2 are SQVTM and ANQGSEA. There are 14 residues in the CDR3. The CDR3 coding sequence is TGCAGCGTTGAAGACTGGGACAGATCCTACGAGCAGTACTTC. This sequence encodes CSVEDWDRSYEQYF.

This chain connects TRBV11-1 to TRBJ2-1, with 9 bases fitting TRBD1. Germline lookup yields CDR1 SGHAT and CDR2 FQDESV (reference sequence). Trimming took 7 bases from V and 5 from J; bases not matched to a gene: 21. This CDR3 has 19 amino acids. CDR3 protein: CASTHRGQGSASGNNEQFF. The CDR3 nucleotides read TGTGCCAGCACCCACCGGGGACAGGGTTCAGCGAGCGGGAACAATGAGCAGTTCTTC.

The rearrangement links TRBV9 to TRBJ2-7; D uncertain. Looked up from germline, CDR1 is SGDLS and CDR2 is YYNGEE. V was shortened by 0 bases and J by 0 bases, with 10 bases between the two germline ends. The CDR3 has 15 amino acids. The CDR3 sequence is CASSVGGRSSYEQYF. The CDR3 nucleotides are TGTGCCAGCAGCGTAGGGGGTAGGAGCTCCTACGAGCAGTACTTC.

The V gene is TRBV7-8, the J gene TRBJ1-3; no definite D call. Deletions cut 1 base from V and 1 base from J, with 5 bases between. The CDR3 has 14 amino acids. In germline, CDR1 is SGHVS, CDR2 FQNEAQ. The CDR3 spells CASSLDQSGNTIYF. Written as DNA, the CDR3 is TGTGCCAGCAGCTTAGATCAGTCTGGAAACACCATATATTTT.

The V call is TRBV30, the J call TRBJ2-1, with TRBD1 identical over 8 bases. Trimming took 5 bases from V and 0 from J; bases not matched to a gene: 6. The CDR3 extends over 15 amino acids. Germline values: CDR1 GTSNPN, CDR2 SVGIG (reference sequence). The CDR3 reads CAWAGQGSSYNEQFF. As DNA, the CDR3 is TGTGCCTGGGCTGGACAGGGCAGCTCCTACAATGAGCAGTTCTTC.

The chain couples TRBV2 to TRBJ2-1, with 9 bases fitting TRBD2. V was pared by 0 bases and J by 8 bases, with 5 bases of the junction left unmatched. The length of the CDR3 is 15 residues. Germline V gene data show CDR1 as SNHLY and CDR2 as FYNNEI. The CDR3 region has the DNA TGTGCCAGCAGTGAAGCCGCGGGAGGGCTCGATGAGCAGTTCTTC. This codes for CASSEAAGGLDEQFF.

V gene TRBV19 combines with J gene TRBJ1-5; the D is unclear. Germline V gene data show CDR1 as LNHDA and CDR2 as SQIVND (reference sequence). The CDR3 has 17 amino acids. V was shortened by 5 bases and J by 1 base, with 18 bases between the two germline ends. The CDR3 region is CASSLGGRPLSNQPQHF. The CDR3 nucleotides read TGTGCCAGTAGTCTAGGCGGACGGCCACTAAGCAATCAGCCCCAGCATTTT.

The rearrangement joins TRBV6-5 to TRBJ2-1; no definite D call. There are 14 residues in the CDR3. Germline lookup yields CDR1 MNHEY and CDR2 SVGAGI. V was clipped by 5 bases and J by 4 bases, with 12 bases between them. The CDR3 loop reads CASSHRPGYNEQFF. The CDR3 coding sequence is TGTGCCAGCAGTCACCGTCCCGGGTACAATGAGCAGTTCTTC.

This chain uses TRBV5-1 with TRBJ1-1; no clear D gene. CDR3 length equals 14 residues. Trimming shortened V by 0 bases and J by 0 bases, and 6 bases separated the two germline ends. Germline loops: CDR1 SGHRS, CDR2 YFSETQ. The DNA for the CDR3 is TGCGCCAGCAGCTTGGGGACGGTGAACACTGAAGCTTTCTTT. Its protein product is CASSLGTVNTEAFF.